This T cell receptor beta chain was retrieved from a study of blood T cell repertoires in COVID-19. Study background: Material from acute and convalescent COVID-19 was sourced from the United States, Italy and Spain. Nucleic acid was either cDNA or gDNA, and it came from T cells, B-cell-depleted T cells, or PBMCs.

Original analysis: It was from reference gene primer amplification that nucleated cell counts were estimated. The data were produced by immunoSEQ multiplex PCR, yet TCRdb's version contains in-frame clones alone and is incomplete. V and J calls and clone size are as listed in that table; D and trimming were resolved from the DNA. The data hold more than 200,000 clones, with about nine tenths observed a single time. Clinical history as reported by participants underpinned cohort assignment. This CDR3 comprises 15 residues. CDR1 and CDR2 (germline): KGHSH, LQKENI. Unmatched junction bases numbered 6, after V lost 2 bases and J lost 8 bases.

V gene TRBV18 combines with J gene TRBJ2-1; 10 bases match TRBD2. Sequencing was done on a sample of PBMCs or T cells enriched from blood (not recorded which). This TCR was recovered from a middle-aged man who had recovered from COVID-19. This CDR3 is CASSPSGRAYYEQFF. CDR3 DNA sequence: TGTGCCAGCTCACCAAGCGGGAGGGCCTATTATGAGCAGTTCTTC.